The present T cell receptor beta chain was sequenced within a study of T cells in Graves' hyperthyroidism and ophthalmopathy. Amplification of TCR beta CDR3 regions was performed using RNA transcripts as template. First-round RT-PCR with HTBI primers amplified the TCR CDR3 region. Using its own MiXCR run on the multiplex PCR reads, TCRdb lists one record per CDR3 protein. Of some 720,000 distinct CDR3 sequences detected, 16% appear once; the ten largest clones hold approximately 8.4%. There are many counts of this clonotype. The sequenced sample consisted of blood. The TCR sequence derives from a man aged 18-30 years with Graves' hyperthyroidism.

The CDR3: CASRAPLAGVMNEQFF. CDR3 bases: TGTGCCAGCAGAGCTCCCCTAGCGGGAGTAATGAATGAGCAGTTCTTC. This chain joins TRBV27 and TRBJ2-1; TRBD2 matches 10 bases. This CDR3 is built from 16 residues. Germline CDR1 reads MNHEY; CDR2 reads SMNVEV (reference sequence). The junction had 12 bases not matched to a gene; V was cut back by 6 bases and J by 7 bases.